This note documents a single T cell receptor beta chain sequence. Its antigen remains unidentified. No base-level quality is on record; no much larger clone is a single base apart. These data come from a study of blood T cell repertoires in COVID-19 (dated by TCRdb to 2018 to 2021). For the study in its entirety: Samples from collaborators originated in the United States, Italy and Spain and spanned both the acute and convalescent phases of COVID-19. The material from the prospective study consisted of cDNA or gDNA derived from T cells, B-cell-depleted T cells, or PBMCs. Where available, HLA class I and class II types were taken from metadata supplied by the sample provider and were not determined by assay-based typing. A freely available public database, intended as a resource for researchers studying the immune response to SARS-CoV-2, is where the repertoires were released. Samples were obtained from the ongoing ImmuneRACE study (first 160 participants) and from 1,000 to 1,500 subjects provided by 6 global collaborators. A de-identified subject ID, COVID-19 status, age in years and sex were almost always included in the sample metadata. Subjects who had been exposed to COVID-19, were actively infected with it, or had recovered from it provided the deeply sampled blood TCRbeta repertoires that made up the dataset. Paper-wide results and their limitations: The quantity of clinical and demographic metadata differed by source and by participant and was supplied without curation.

Collaborating institutions collected whole blood in K2EDTA tubes following their own protocols. For TCRbeta analysis, collaborators shipped samples as frozen whole blood, isolated PBMCs, or DNA extracted from either of those sample types. The immunoSEQ Assay, a bias-controlled multiplex PCR, was used to amplify TCRbeta CDR3 regions from genomic DNA. As for the authors' bioinformatics: Within the assay, amplification of reference gene primers was used to estimate how many nucleated cells each sample contained. To quantify the absolute abundance of each unique TCRbeta CDR3 rearrangement, sequence reads were collapsed and filtered. For each sample, productive Simpson clonality was calculated by taking the square root of Simpson's diversity index across productive rearrangements. The table comes from immuneACCESS by way of TCRdb, which keeps in-frame sequences with V and J called. Part of the clones is missing from these tables; in studies checked, under half for an unresolved V gene and the rest for unknown reasons. The V and J calls and clone size come from that table; D and trimming were worked out from the DNA. The sample records some 100,000 clones, roughly 92% of which are singletons. 6.3% of the sample is held by the ten biggest clonotypes.

The germline V gene provides CDR1 SGHNT and CDR2 YENEEA. The junction carries 22 bases between V and J, which are trimmed by 4 bases and 9 bases respectively. The CDR3 sequence holds 15 residues, the cysteine and phenylalanine included. Only CDR3 DNA remains: 45 bases, in frame from the first base. The sequence derives from a woman aged 60-70 years with active COVID-19. Material: peripheral blood. The chain is made from TRBV11-3 and TRBJ2-7; the D segment cannot be called with confidence. CDR3 protein: CASSSSSSFRTGQYF. The nucleotide sequence reads TGTGCCAGCAGCTCGTCCAGTTCTTTCCGAACGGGGCAGTACTTC.